This T cell receptor (beta chain) derives from a study of cytotoxic CD8 clonotypes in ibrutinib-treated CLL. The overall study: The patients, some eleven relapsed/refractory and more than 14 treatment-naive, included around 17 who were IGHV unmutated.

The repertoire was sequenced with immunoSEQ multiplex PCR; TCRdb's copy has only in-frame clones and lacks some. The sample holds some 92,000 clones, approximately 80% seen once. The receptor comes from a human donor with chronic lymphocytic leukemia. Specimen: PBMCs, collected after 24 months of ibrutinib treatment.

This CDR3 reads CASSWGQGPNTIYF. CDR3 in DNA: TGTGCCAGCAGCTGGGGACAGGGCCCAAACACCATATATTTT. The gene calls are TRBV5-6 and TRBJ1-3; 9 bases line up with TRBD1. The CDR3 has 14 amino acids. Trimming at V came to 3 bases and at J to 6 bases, leaving 4 bases not matched to a gene. Germline V lookup: CDR1 SGHDT, CDR2 YYEEEE. The full variable domain, rest sourced from reference TRBV5-6 and TRBJ1-3, is DAGVTQSPTHLIKTRGQQVTLRCSPKSGHDTVSWYQQALGQGPQFIFQYYEEEERQRGNFPDRFSGHQFPNYSSELNVNALLLGDSALYLCASSWGQGPNTIYFGEGSWLTVV.